This T cell receptor (beta chain) originates from a study of PD-L1 blockade in urothelial cancer. Study-level information: Individuals in the cohort had been given 0 to 3 earlier chemotherapy regimens.

This clone showed up just once. The CDR3 covers 14 residues. The germline V gene encodes CDR1 MDHEN and CDR2 SYDVKM. Some clones are missing from TCRdb's copy, which holds only in-frame ones; the method was immunoSEQ multiplex PCR. The sample lists fewer than 90,000 clones, 85% to 95% seen once, with 0.85% to 0.9% in the top ten. The time point: peripheral blood 6 weeks after treatment start. This clonotype originated in a woman older than 75 with urothelial cancer. This chain links TRBV28 with TRBJ2-7; 9 positions match TRBD1. Source: PBMCs, taken around atezolizumab (anti-PD-L1) treatment. CDR3 nucleotide sequence: TGTGCGACCCGTAGAACAGGGGGCTCGGTCGAGCAGTACTTC. Translating gives CATRRTGGSVEQYF.